Presented here are 8 T cell receptor beta chains from one specimen sequenced in a study of response to subunit inactivated influenza vaccine. From the RT-PCR reads, TCRdb called clonotypes with MiXCR, one entry per CDR3 protein. The profile covers 700,000 to 800,000 distinct CDR3 sequences, with less than 20% appearing a single time and around 9.9% taken by the ten largest. The source material was PBMCs from blood, sampled more than 4 days after vaccination. Receptor source: a man in his fifties or sixties who received an inactivated influenza vaccine.

The V gene is TRBV4-1, the J gene TRBJ2-7; the D gene is possibly TRBD2 (6 bases). Trimming left V 1 base short and J 3 bases short, with 13 bases between. The CDR3 covers 15 residues. The germline V gene has CDR1 MGHRA and CDR2 YSYEKL. Here the CDR3 DNA reads TGCGCCAGCAGCCAAGTACCGGGGGAAGTCTACGAGCAGTACTTC. Translated, it gives CASSQVPGEVYEQYF.

This clonotype showed up many times. The gene calls are TRBV12-3 or TRBV12-4 and TRBJ2-1; D possibly corresponds to TRBD2 (5 bases). V was cut by 3 bases and J by 7 bases, with 7 bases left in between. The CDR3 totals 12 residues. The CDR3 nucleotides read TGTGCCAGCAGTTTGCGAGGGAATGAGCAGTTCTTC. Its translation: CASSLRGNEQFF.

The genes are TRBV20-1 and TRBJ2-7; D might be TRBD1 (6 bases). Looked up from germline, CDR1 is DFQATT and CDR2 is SNEGSKA (reference sequence). Trimming cost V 3 bases and J 1 base, with 16 bases left between them. CDR3 length: 15 amino acids. The CDR3 region is CSARATTGFSYEQYF. In DNA form, the CDR3 reads TGCAGTGCTAGGGCAACCACAGGGTTTTCCTACGAGCAGTACTTC.

The table lists this clonotype with a few counts. The chain employs TRBV7-8 and TRBJ2-2, with 11 bases aligning to TRBD1. Unmatched junction bases numbered 11, after V lost 6 bases and J lost 8 bases. Germline CDR1 and CDR2: SGHVS and FQNEAQ. CDR3 size: 16 residues. The CDR3 is CASSSMGTGGSGELFF. CDR3 in DNA: TGTGCCAGCAGTTCTATGGGGACAGGGGGATCTGGGGAGCTGTTTTTT.

This clonotype has just a few counts. The V call is TRBV4-3, the J call TRBJ2-7; D uncertain. V lost 2 bases and J lost 0, with 11 bases in between. The CDR3 spans 15 residues. Per germline, CDR1 LGHNA and CDR2 YSLEER. The CDR3 loop is CASSQSQAFSYEQYF. CDR3 sequence (DNA): TGCGCCAGCAGCCAATCGCAGGCTTTCTCCTACGAGCAGTACTTC.

This rearrangement joins TRBV30 to TRBJ2-7; D is possibly TRBD1 or TRBD2 (5 bases each). The ends were cut back, 0 bases at V and 2 bases at J, with 11 bases in the middle. The CDR3 totals 14 residues. Germline CDR1 is GTSNPN and CDR2 is SVGIG (reference sequence). CDR3 nucleotide sequence: TGTGCCTGGAGTGTCGGGCAGGGACCCTACGAGCAGTACTTC. It is translated as CAWSVGQGPYEQYF.

This sequence joins TRBV3-1 and TRBJ2-7; no clear D. V lost 4 bases and J lost 5, with 12 bases in between. The germline CDR1 and CDR2 sequences are LGHDT and YNNKEL (reference sequence). The CDR3 length is 13 residues. The CDR3 here is CASSPLAGNEQYF. The CDR3 DNA sequence: TGTGCCAGCAGCCCGCTTGCCGGAAACGAGCAGTACTTC.

The sample holds many counts of this clonotype. V gene TRBV11-2 combines with J gene TRBJ2-1, with 10 bases fitting TRBD2. V shed 5 bases and J 10 bases; nucleotides not matched to a gene: 11. This CDR3 comprises 15 residues. Germline V CDR1 and CDR2: SGHAT, FQNNGV. CDR3 sequence: CASSVAGTSAPEQFF. In nucleotides, the CDR3 is TGTGCCAGCAGCGTAGCCGGGACTAGCGCCCCGGAGCAGTTCTTC.